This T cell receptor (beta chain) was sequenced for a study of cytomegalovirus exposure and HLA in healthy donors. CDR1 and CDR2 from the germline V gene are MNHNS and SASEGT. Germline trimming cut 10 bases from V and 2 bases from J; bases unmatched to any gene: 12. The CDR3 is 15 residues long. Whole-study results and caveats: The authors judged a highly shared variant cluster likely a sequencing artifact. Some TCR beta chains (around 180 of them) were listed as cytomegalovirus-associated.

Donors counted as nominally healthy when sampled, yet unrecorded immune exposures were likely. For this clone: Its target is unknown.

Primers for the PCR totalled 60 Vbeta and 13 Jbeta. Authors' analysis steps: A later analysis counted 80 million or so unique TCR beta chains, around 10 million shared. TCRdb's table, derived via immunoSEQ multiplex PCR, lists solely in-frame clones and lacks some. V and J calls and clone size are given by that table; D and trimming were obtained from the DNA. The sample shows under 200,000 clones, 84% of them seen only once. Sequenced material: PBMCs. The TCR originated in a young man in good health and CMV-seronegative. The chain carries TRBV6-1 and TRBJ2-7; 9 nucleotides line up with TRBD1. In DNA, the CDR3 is TGTGCCATCAAAAGGAGGGACAGGGAAACCTACGAGCAGTACTTC. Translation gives CAIKRRDRETYEQYF.